This T cell receptor beta chain was identified in a study of T cells after posttransplantation cyclophosphamide. The J segment lost 4 bases and the V segment lost 1 base, leaving 3 bases of the junction unmatched. Per germline, CDR1 LGHNA and CDR2 YSLEER. The CDR3 consists of 17 residues. Study results and caveats: Donor-recipient repertoire similarity was low at 1-2 months, rising over year one. Skin or GI-infiltrating T cells shared few TRB sequences with blood.

The data were produced by immunoSEQ multiplex PCR, yet TCRdb's version contains in-frame clones alone and is incomplete. Of about 5,400 clones listed, about 94% were seen once; the top ten hold approximately 1.4%. Regarding this clone: As yet, its antigen is unknown.

The genes are TRBV4-3 and TRBJ2-3; the match to TRBD2 covers 15 bases. The sample comprised CD4+ T cells sorted from bone marrow. This receptor was taken from a woman aged 60-75 years in good health, CMV-negative, and a related stem cell transplant donor. CDR3 residues: CASSQGGLAGGADTQYF. DNA for the CDR3: TGCGCCAGCAGCCAAGGGGGACTAGCGGGAGGAGCAGATACGCAGTATTTT.